The rows below give T cell receptor beta chains drawn from one sample of a study of control samples from healthy donors and cancer patients. The repertoire was sequenced with immunoSEQ multiplex PCR; TCRdb's copy has only in-frame clones and lacks some. Altogether about 18,000 clones are present, 84% being singletons, with the ten largest covering around 32%. Sequencing was done on a sample of PBMCs. Receptors originate from a woman aged 70-85 years with lung cancer. The CDR3 runs from the conserved cysteine through the conserved F or W. The order of the fields is D gene, V gene, J gene, clone size, CDR3 protein, CDR3 DNA. D genes are given only for firm matches. The size of a clone is reported for some rows only, either as once, few or many, or as a class for expanded clones.

NA,TRBV18,TRBJ2-3,NA,CASSPPPGDTQYF,TGTGCCAGCTCACCCCCCCCGGGAGATACGCAGTATTTT
NA,TRBV9,TRBJ2-3,NA,CASSLRRDGDTQYF,TGTGCCAGCAGCCTTCGGCGGGACGGCGATACGCAGTATTTT
TRBD1,TRBV7-3,TRBJ1-6,few,CASSAAGTENSPLHF,TGTGCCAGCAGCGCTGCCGGGACAGAGAATTCACCCCTCCACTTT
TRBD1,TRBV6-5,TRBJ2-1,NA,CASTRDSSYNEQFF,TGTGCCAGCACGAGGGACAGCTCCTACAATGAGCAGTTCTTC
TRBD2,TRBV7-2,TRBJ2-1,NA,CASSLLAGGPVSTYNEQFF,TGTGCCAGCAGCCTTCTAGCGGGAGGGCCAGTCAGCACCTACAATGAGCAGTTCTTC
NA,TRBV24-1,TRBJ2-7,NA,CATEGRTYEQYF,TGTGCCACCGAAGGACGTACCTACGAGCAGTACTTC
NA,TRBV7-2,TRBJ1-6,few,CASSLVVGQDNSPLHF,TGTGCCAGCAGCTTAGTAGTGGGCCAGGATAATTCACCCCTCCACTTT
TRBD2,TRBV2,TRBJ2-1,NA,CASSGLAAVNEQFF,TGTGCCAGCAGTGGACTAGCGGCGGTCAATGAGCAGTTCTTC
TRBD2,TRBV7-2,TRBJ2-1,NA,CASSLGGRVYNEQFF,TGTGCCAGCAGCTTGGGCGGGAGGGTCTACAATGAGCAGTTCTTC
NA,TRBV27,TRBJ2-4,once,CASSTGHLLLAKNIQYF,TGTGCCAGCAGTACGGGACACCTCCTGTTGGCCAAAAACATTCAGTACTTC
TRBD1,TRBV25-1,TRBJ2-7,NA,CASSVPGQTYEQYF,TGTGCCAGCAGTGTCCCGGGACAGACCTACGAGCAGTACTTC
TRBD2,TRBV19,TRBJ2-1,NA,CASTRTSGSLDEQFF,TGTGCCAGCACCCGGACTAGCGGGAGTCTGGATGAGCAGTTCTTC
TRBD1,TRBV11-2,TRBJ2-7,NA,CASSSNSQGQAF,TGTGCCAGCAGCTCAAACTCACAGGGGCAGGCCTTC
TRBD1,TRBV19,TRBJ1-2,NA,CASSPMGTGFYGYTF,TGTGCCAGTAGCCCCATGGGGACAGGGTTCTATGGCTACACCTTC
TRBD1,TRBV19,TRBJ2-7,NA,CASSIGTGNYEQYF,TGTGCCAGTAGTATAGGGACAGGGAACTACGAGCAGTACTTC
NA,TRBV7-3,TRBJ1-1,NA,CASSPLGDTEAFF,TGTGCCAGCAGCCCGTTGGGGGACACTGAAGCTTTCTTT
TRBD2,TRBV3-1/TRBV3-2,TRBJ2-3,NA,CASSASGTSREYF,TGTGCCAGCAGCGCATCCGGGACTAGCAGGGAGTATTTT
TRBD1,TRBV25-1,TRBJ1-4,NA,CASSETGTGKEKLFF,TGTGCCAGCAGTGAAACCGGGACAGGGAAGGAAAAACTGTTTTTT
TRBD1,TRBV7-2,TRBJ2-7,NA,CASSFLRTGPYEQYF,TGTGCCAGCAGCTTTTTAAGGACAGGGCCCTACGAGCAGTACTTC
NA,TRBV12-3/TRBV12-4,TRBJ1-6,NA,CASRLGGSPLHF,TGTGCCAGCAGACTCGGGGGCTCACCCCTCCACTTT
NA,TRBV30,TRBJ2-7,NA,CAWSASLRRQLEDEQYF,TGTGCCTGGAGTGCCTCCCTTAGGCGGCAACTTGAAGACGAGCAGTACTTC
NA,TRBV28,TRBJ2-1,NA,CASSLGVTRVGNEQFF,TGTGCCAGCAGTTTAGGAGTGACTAGGGTCGGCAATGAGCAGTTCTTC
NA,TRBV7-2,TRBJ1-6,NA,CASSLNRPPNSPLHF,TGTGCCAGCAGCTTAAACAGGCCTCCTAATTCACCCCTCCACTTT